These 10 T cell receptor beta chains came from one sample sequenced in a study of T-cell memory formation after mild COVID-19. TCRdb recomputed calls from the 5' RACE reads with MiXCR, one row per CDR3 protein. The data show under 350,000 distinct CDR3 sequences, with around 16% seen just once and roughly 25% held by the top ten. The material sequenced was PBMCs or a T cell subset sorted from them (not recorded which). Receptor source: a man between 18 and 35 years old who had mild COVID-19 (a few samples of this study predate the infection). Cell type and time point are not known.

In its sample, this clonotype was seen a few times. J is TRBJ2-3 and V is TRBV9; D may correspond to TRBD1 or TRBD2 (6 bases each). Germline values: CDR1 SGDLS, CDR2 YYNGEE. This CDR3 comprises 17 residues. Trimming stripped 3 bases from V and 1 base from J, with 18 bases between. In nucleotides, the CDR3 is TGTGCCAGCAGCGAGCTGCGGGGCTCAGGGGGCACAGATACGCAGTATTTT. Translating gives CASSELRGSGGTDTQYF.

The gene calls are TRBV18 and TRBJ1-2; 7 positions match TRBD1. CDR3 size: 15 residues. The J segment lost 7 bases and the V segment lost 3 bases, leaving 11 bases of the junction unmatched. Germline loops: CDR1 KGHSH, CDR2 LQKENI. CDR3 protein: CASSPSTDRVGGYTF. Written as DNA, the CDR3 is TGTGCCAGCTCACCTAGCACCGACAGGGTGGGTGGCTACACCTTC.

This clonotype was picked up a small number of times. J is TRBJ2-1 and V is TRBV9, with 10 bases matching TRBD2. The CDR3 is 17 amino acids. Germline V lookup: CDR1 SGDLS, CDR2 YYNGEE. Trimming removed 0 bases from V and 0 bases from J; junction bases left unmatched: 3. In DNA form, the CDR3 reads TGTGCCAGCAGCGTAGGCCTAGCGGGGGTCTCCTACAATGAGCAGTTCTTC. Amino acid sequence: CASSVGLAGVSYNEQFF.

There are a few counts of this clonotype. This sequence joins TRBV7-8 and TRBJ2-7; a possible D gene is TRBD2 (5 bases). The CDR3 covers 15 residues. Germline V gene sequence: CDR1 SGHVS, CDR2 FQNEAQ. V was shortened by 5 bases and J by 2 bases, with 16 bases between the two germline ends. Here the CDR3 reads CASSRPGLSPYEQYF. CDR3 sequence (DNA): TGTGCCAGCAGCCGCCCCGGACTCTCGCCCTACGAGCAGTACTTC. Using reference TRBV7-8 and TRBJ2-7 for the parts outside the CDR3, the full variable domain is GAGVSQSPRYKVAKRGQDVALRCDPISGHVSLFWYQQALGQGPEFLTYFQNEAQLDKSGLPSDRFFAERPEGSVSTLKIQRTQQEDSAVYLCASSRPGLSPYEQYFGPGTRLTVT.

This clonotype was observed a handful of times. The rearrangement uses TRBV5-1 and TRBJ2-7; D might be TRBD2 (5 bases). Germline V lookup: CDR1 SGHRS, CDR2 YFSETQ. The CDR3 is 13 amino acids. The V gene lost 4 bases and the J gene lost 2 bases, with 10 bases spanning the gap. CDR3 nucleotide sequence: TGCGCCAGCAGCCCGGGGAATACCTACGAGCAGTACTTC. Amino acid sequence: CASSPGNTYEQYF. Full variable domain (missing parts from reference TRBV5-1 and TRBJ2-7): KAGVTQTPRYLIKTRGQQVTLSCSPISGHRSVSWYQQTPGQGLQFLFEYFSETQRNKGNFPGRFSGRQFSNSRSEMNVSTLELGDSALYLCASSPGNTYEQYFGPGTRLTVT.

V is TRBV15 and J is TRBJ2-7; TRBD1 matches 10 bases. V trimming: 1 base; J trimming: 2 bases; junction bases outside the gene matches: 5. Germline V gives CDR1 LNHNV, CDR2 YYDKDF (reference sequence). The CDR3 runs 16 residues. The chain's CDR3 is CATSRGSGTGAYEQYF. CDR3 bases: TGTGCCACCAGCAGAGGGTCCGGGACAGGGGCCTACGAGCAGTACTTC. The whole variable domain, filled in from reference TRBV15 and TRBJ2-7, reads DAMVIQNPRYQVTQFGKPVTLSCSQTLNHNVMYWYQQKSSQAPKLLFHYYDKDFNNEADTPDNFQSRRPNTSFCFLDIRSPGLGDTAMYLCATSRGSGTGAYEQYFGPGTRLTVT.

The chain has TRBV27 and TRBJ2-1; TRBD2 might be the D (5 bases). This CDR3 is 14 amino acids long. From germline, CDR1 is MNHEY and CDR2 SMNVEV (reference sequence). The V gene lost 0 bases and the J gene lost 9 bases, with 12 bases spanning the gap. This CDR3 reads CASSLSIEGSEQFF. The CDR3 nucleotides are TGTGCCAGCAGTTTATCGATCGAGGGCAGTGAGCAGTTCTTC.

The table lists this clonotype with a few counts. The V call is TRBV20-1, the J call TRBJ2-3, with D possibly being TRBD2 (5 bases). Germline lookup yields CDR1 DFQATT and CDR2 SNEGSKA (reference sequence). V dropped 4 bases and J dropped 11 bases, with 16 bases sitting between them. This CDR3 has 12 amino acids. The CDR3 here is CSAIPRGLGQYF. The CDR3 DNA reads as TGCAGTGCTATTCCTCGCGGACTCGGGCAGTATTTT.

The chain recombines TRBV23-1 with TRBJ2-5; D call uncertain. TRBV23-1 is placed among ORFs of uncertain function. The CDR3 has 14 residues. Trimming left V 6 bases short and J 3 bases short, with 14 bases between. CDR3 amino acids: CASSPSVAEETQYF. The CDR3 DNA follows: TGCGCCAGCAGCCCATCAGTAGCAGAAGAGACCCAGTACTTC.

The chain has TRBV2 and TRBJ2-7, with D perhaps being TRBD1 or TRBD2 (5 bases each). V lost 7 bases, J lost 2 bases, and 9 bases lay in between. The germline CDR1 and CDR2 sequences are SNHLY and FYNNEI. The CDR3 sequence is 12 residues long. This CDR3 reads CASKGRTYEQYF. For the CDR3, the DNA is TGTGCCAGCAAGGGGAGAACCTACGAGCAGTACTTC.